This TCR beta chain came from a study of cytomegalovirus exposure and HLA in healthy donors. Overall study results and limits: A link between a missense DCLRE1C variant and TCR beta V- and J-gene trimming emerged from a later analysis. Other equally common chains were less clonally expanded than HLA-associated TCR beta chains, a later analysis showed. Later, an analysis found that common viral pathogens appeared to be linked with several of the most significant clusters. Researchers reported from a later analysis that most CMV-associated TCR beta chains appeared HLA-restricted.

A remark on this clone: What it recognizes is unknown.

PCR employed 60 Vbeta and 13 Jbeta primers. The method was immunoSEQ multiplex PCR; TCRdb's version includes in-frame clones alone and lacks a portion of them. The sample lists 85,000 to 130,000 clones; 79% were seen once. V shed 1 base and J 3 bases; nucleotides not matched to a gene: 12. Germline V lookup: CDR1 LNHDA, CDR2 SQIVND (reference sequence). The CDR3 sequence is 17 residues long. The source is a female donor in good health and CMV-seropositive. Input material: PBMCs. This chain joins TRBV19 and TRBJ2-7; 7 nucleotides align to TRBD1. This CDR3 reads CASSIVPTGSSFYEQYF. In nucleotides, the CDR3 is TGTGCCAGTAGTATAGTTCCGACAGGGTCTTCTTTCTACGAGCAGTACTTC.